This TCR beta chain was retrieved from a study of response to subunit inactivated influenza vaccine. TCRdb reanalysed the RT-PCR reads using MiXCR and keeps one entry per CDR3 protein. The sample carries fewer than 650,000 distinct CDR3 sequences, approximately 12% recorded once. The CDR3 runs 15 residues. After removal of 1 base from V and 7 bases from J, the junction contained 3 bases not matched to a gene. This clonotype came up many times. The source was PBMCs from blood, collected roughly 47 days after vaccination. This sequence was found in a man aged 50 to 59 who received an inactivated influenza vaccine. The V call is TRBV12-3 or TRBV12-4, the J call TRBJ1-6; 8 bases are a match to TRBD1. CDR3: CASSLGTGLNSPLHF. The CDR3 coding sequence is TGTGCCAGCAGTTTAGGGACAGGGTTGAATTCACCCCTCCACTTT.